This T cell receptor (beta chain) was captured in a study of radiotherapy plus CTLA-4 blockade in lung cancer. Here immunoSEQ multiplex PCR was the method, and the copy in TCRdb shows in-frame clones only, minus some. The sample consists of around 99,000 clones, 85% to 90% of them appearing once. This sequence originates from a human donor with non-small cell lung cancer that progressed on radiotherapy plus ipilimumab. The sequencing used peripheral blood, collected from a patient treated with radiotherapy plus ipilimumab.

The CDR3 sequence is CASSATPGLGNTEAFF. CDR3 nucleotides: TGTGCCAGCAGCGCCACCCCAGGGCTTGGGAACACTGAAGCTTTCTTT. This chain links TRBV9 with TRBJ1-1; TRBD1 is a possible D gene (5 bases). In germline, CDR1 is SGDLS, CDR2 YYNGEE. V lost 3 bases and J 1 base, leaving 16 bases between the germline ends. This CDR3 contains 16 residues.